The source of this T cell receptor beta chain is a study of blood T cells in healthy people across ages. Notes on the study in general: Per-million-T-cell TCR beta diversity fell roughly linearly with age. Those diversity estimates obtained from one million T cells were thought to be underestimates. Relative to aged donors, long-lived donors carried more naive CD4+ cells and displayed higher diversity. PBMC samples, being unsorted, prevented any conclusive comparison of naive and antigen-experienced cells.

A second roughly 6 to 12 cycle PCR used barcoded and J-beta primers. TCRdb re-analysed the 5' RACE reads in MiXCR, keeping a single row per CDR3 protein. Among some 920,000 distinct CDR3 sequences listed, roughly 51% were seen once. Only a few counts were recorded for this clonotype. What it binds is not known. With 8 bases clipped from V and 4 bases from J, the junction kept 13 bases outside the gene matches. The CDR3 covers 16 residues. Germline loops: CDR1 KGHDR, CDR2 SFDVKD. Sequenced input: blood. This TCR was recovered from a woman aged 55-69 years in good health. This chain connects TRBV24-1 to TRBJ2-3, with TRBD2 matching over 8 bases. The CDR3 protein is CATTDNHGRDSDTQYF. Written as DNA, the CDR3 is TGTGCCACCACCGACAACCACGGGAGGGACTCAGATACGCAGTATTTT.